A single sample gave rise to the 28 T cell receptor beta chains below, sequenced in a study of graft-versus-host responses after intestinal transplantation. From the graft tissue, intraepithelial and lamina propria lymphocytes were released through processing. Here immunoSEQ multiplex PCR was the method, and the copy in TCRdb shows in-frame clones only, minus some. Among fewer than 20,000 clones, around 70% were seen once, and the ten largest hold roughly 3.8%. The sequenced sample was ileum tissue, obtained 14 days after transplant. The receptors were gathered from a human patient who received an intestinal transplant, so some T cells may come from the graft donor.

The rearrangement links TRBV9 to TRBJ2-7, with D tentatively TRBD1 or TRBD2 (5 bases each). The CDR3 loop spans 15 amino acids. The V gene's germline CDR1 is SGDLS and CDR2 YYNGEE. Trimming shortened V by 0 bases and J by 3 bases, and 13 bases separated the two germline ends. CDR3 loop: CASSVDGWGFYEQYF. CDR3 DNA: TGTGCCAGCAGCGTAGACGGTTGGGGGTTCTACGAGCAGTACTTC. The whole variable domain, filled in from reference TRBV9 and TRBJ2-7, reads DSGVTQTPKHLITATGQRVTLRCSPRSGDLSVYWYQQSLDQGLQFLIQYYNGEERAKGNILERFSAQQFPDLHSELNLSSLELGDSALYFCASSVDGWGFYEQYFGPGTRLTVT.

J is TRBJ2-7 and V is TRBV7-6; maybe TRBD1 (5 bases). V lost 0 bases and J 2 bases, leaving 5 bases between the germline ends. The germline V gene has CDR1 SGHVS and CDR2 FNYEAQ. This CDR3 has 13 residues. CDR3 sequence: CASSLATAYEQYF. CDR3 sequence (DNA): TGTGCCAGCAGCTTAGCGACAGCCTACGAGCAGTACTTC.

This clone appeared a single time. The J gene is TRBJ2-7, the V gene TRBV11-2; D gene unclear. The CDR3 length is 12 residues. CDR1 is SGHAT and CDR2 is FQNNGV in the germline V gene. The V gene lost 5 bases and the J gene lost 2 bases, with 7 bases spanning the gap. Written as DNA, the CDR3 is TGTGCCAGCAGCAAGACCACCTACGAGCAGTACTTC. Translated, it gives CASSKTTYEQYF.

The genes are TRBV4-2 and TRBJ1-5; D not resolved. CDR3 length: 13 amino acids. The V end was cut by 5 bases, the J end by 9 bases, with 14 bases between. The V gene's germline CDR1 is LGHNA and CDR2 YNFKEQ. The CDR3 loop is CASSSDRDPPQHF. DNA of the CDR3: TGTGCCAGCAGCTCCGACCGGGATCCGCCCCAGCATTTT.

The gene calls are TRBV30 and TRBJ2-1, with TRBD2 matching over 10 bases. The CDR3 is made up of 15 amino acids. Per germline, CDR1 GTSNPN and CDR2 SVGIG (reference sequence). With V trimmed by 0 bases and J by 7 bases, 6 bases remained unmatched. CDR3: CAWSVRLAGANEQFF. In DNA form, the CDR3 reads TGTGCCTGGAGTGTGAGGCTAGCGGGAGCAAATGAGCAGTTCTTC.

This clone was observed a handful of times. The chain is built from TRBV10-3 and TRBJ1-1; no definite D call. V was trimmed by 11 bases and J by 1 base, leaving 14 bases between them. The CDR3 sequence is 13 residues long. Germline V gene sequence: CDR1 ENHRY, CDR2 SYGVKD. CDR3 nucleotides: TGTGCCGCTTCACCGGGTACGAACACTGAAGCTTTCTTT. Protein sequence: CAASPGTNTEAFF.

The chain carries TRBV4-2 and TRBJ1-1; perhaps TRBD1 as D (6 bases). Germline CDR1 reads LGHNA; CDR2 reads YNFKEQ. This CDR3 is 14 amino acids long. V lost 4 bases, J lost 4 bases, and 13 bases lay in between. The CDR3 sequence: CASSPRGAGTEAFF. In DNA, the CDR3 is TGTGCCAGCAGCCCCCGGGGGGCGGGCACTGAAGCTTTCTTT.

This clone was recorded only once. This chain joins TRBV30 and TRBJ1-1; D gene uncertain. This CDR3 is 12 amino acids long. Trimming stripped 2 bases from V and 6 bases from J, with 10 bases between. Germline lookup yields CDR1 GTSNPN and CDR2 SVGIG (reference sequence). The CDR3 protein is CAWSLGWPEAFF. DNA for the CDR3: TGTGCCTGGAGTTTGGGGTGGCCTGAAGCTTTCTTT.

This chain connects TRBV27 to TRBJ2-7; the D gene is possibly TRBD2 (6 bases). The ends were cut back, 4 bases at V and 3 bases at J, with 19 bases in the middle. Germline V lookup: CDR1 MNHEY, CDR2 SMNVEV (reference sequence). CDR3 length equals 16 residues. DNA of the CDR3: TGTGCCAGCAGTTCAACAGGCGGGATCCGCCGCTACGAGCAGTACTTC. Protein: CASSSTGGIRRYEQYF.

The rearrangement joins TRBV29-1 to TRBJ1-1; unclear D gene. The CDR3 contains 12 residues. Germline V gene sequence: CDR1 SQVTM, CDR2 ANQGSEA. Trimming removed 4 bases at V and 1 base at J, with 7 bases between. This chain's CDR3 is CSVVDWNTEAFF. CDR3 in DNA: TGCAGCGTTGTGGACTGGAACACTGAAGCTTTCTTT. The full variable domain, in which reference TRBV29-1 and TRBJ1-1 provide the parts outside the CDR3, is SAVISQKPSRDICQRGTSLTIQCQVDSQVTMMFWYRQQPGQSLTLIATANQGSEATYESGFVIDKFPISRPNLTFSTLTVSNMSPEDSSIYLCSVVDWNTEAFFGQGTRLTVV.

The chain couples TRBV19 to TRBJ1-2; TRBD1 is a possible D gene (5 bases). Germline CDR1 and CDR2: LNHDA and SQIVND (reference sequence). The CDR3 extends over 15 amino acids. The ends were cut back, 0 bases at V and 6 bases at J, with 14 bases in the middle. DNA for the CDR3: TGTGCCAGTAGTATAGATCAGGGCCCCTGGGATGGCTACACCTTC. Amino acid sequence: CASSIDQGPWDGYTF. Variable domain in full (rest from reference TRBV19 and TRBJ1-2): DGGITQSPKYLFRKEGQNVTLSCEQNLNHDAMYWYRQDPGQGLRLIYYSQIVNDFQKGDIAEGYSVSREKKESFPLTVTSAQKNPTAFYLCASSIDQGPWDGYTFGSGTRLTVV.

This clone was counted once. The rearrangement links TRBV6-5 to TRBJ2-2; tentatively, D is TRBD1 (7 bases). Germline CDR1 reads MNHEY; CDR2 reads SVGAGI. The CDR3 loop spans 15 amino acids. V was clipped by 8 bases and J by 1 base, with 14 bases between them. CDR3 sequence: CASAGGTENTGELFF. The CDR3 DNA reads TGTGCCAGCGCCGGCGGGACAGAGAACACCGGGGAGCTGTTTTTT.

The chain has TRBV6-5 and TRBJ2-3, with TRBD1 identical over 7 bases. Germline V gives CDR1 MNHEY, CDR2 SVGAGI. The CDR3 extends over 14 amino acids. The trim removed 6 bases at V and 1 base at J, leaving 4 bases unmatched. Written as DNA, the CDR3 is TGTGCCAGCAGGGACAGGCGCGGCACAGATACGCAGTATTTT. This translates into CASRDRRGTDTQYF.

This clone was seen a single time. V usage is TRBV7-3 and J usage is TRBJ2-3; TRBD2 matches 10 bases. V trimming: 4 bases; J trimming: 4 bases; junction bases outside the gene matches: 2. Germline-derived CDR1 and CDR2 are SGHTA and FQGTGA. This CDR3 is 14 amino acids long. The CDR3 region is CASSSGTSADTQYF. DNA for the CDR3: TGTGCCAGCAGCTCCGGGACTAGCGCAGATACGCAGTATTTT.

The chain uses TRBV2 and TRBJ2-1; 13 bases are a match to TRBD2. Trimming at V came to 5 bases and at J to 4 bases, leaving 8 bases not matched to a gene. CDR1 and CDR2 (germline): SNHLY, FYNNEI. This CDR3 has 17 residues. For the CDR3, the DNA is TGTGCCAGCAGTCTGGGACTAGCGGGAAACTGGTACAATGAGCAGTTCTTC. It encodes CASSLGLAGNWYNEQFF.

The rearrangement uses TRBV9 and TRBJ1-6; 7 bases match TRBD1. Germline V gene lookup returns CDR1 SGDLS and CDR2 YYNGEE. After removal of 3 bases from V and 9 bases from J, the junction contained 6 bases not matched to a gene. The CDR3 length is 14 residues. DNA of the CDR3: TGTGCCAGCAGCGCAGACAGGGCGAGTTCACCCCTCCACTTT. This translates into CASSADRASSPLHF.

The V call is TRBV9, the J call TRBJ1-4, with a weak D call TRBD1 (5 bases). The length of the CDR3 is 15 residues. Germline V gene data show CDR1 as SGDLS and CDR2 as YYNGEE. Between the trimmed V and J ends, which lost 3 bases and 4 bases, there was a span of 13 bases. In nucleotides, the CDR3 is TGTGCCAGCAGCGATAGCAGGGACTTTAATGAAAAACTGTTTTTT. Residues: CASSDSRDFNEKLFF.

CDR3 amino acids: CARQGAGYNSPLHF. CDR3 in DNA: TGTGCCAGACAGGGGGCCGGCTATAATTCACCCCTCCACTTT. The chain carries TRBV21-1 and TRBJ1-6; the DNA was not used to check the table's D call, TRBD1. TRBV21-1 is designated a pseudogene. The CDR3 runs to 14 residues.

This sequence joins TRBV4-1 and TRBJ2-5; TRBD2 matches 8 bases. Germline V CDR1 and CDR2: MGHRA, YSYEKL. The ends lost 4 bases at V and 3 bases at J; junction bases unmatched: 4. CDR3 length: 14 amino acids. The CDR3 DNA reads as TGCGCCAGCAGCCCGGGACTAGGGAAAGAGACCCAGTACTTC. This encodes CASSPGLGKETQYF.

Comments on this clone: The identical CDR3 is also encoded by other nucleotide sequences in the sample. This chain connects TRBV5-4 to TRBJ2-5; 7 bases are shared with TRBD2. CDR1 and CDR2 from the germline V gene are SGHNT and YYREEE (reference sequence). The CDR3 consists of 14 residues. V was pared by 0 bases and J by 5 bases, with 4 bases of the junction left unmatched. This chain's CDR3 is CASSLGLAGETQYF. The DNA for the CDR3 is TGTGCCAGCAGCTTGGGACTAGCTGGTGAGACCCAGTACTTC.

The rearrangement joins TRBV7-4 to TRBJ1-1, with D tentatively TRBD1 (5 bases). The V end was cut by 1 base, the J end by 2 bases, with 35 bases between. The CDR3 sequence is 23 residues long. CDR1 SGHVT and CDR2 SQSDAQ come from the germline V gene. The CDR3 sequence is CASSLVALVAGHCRVRGNTEAFF. For the CDR3, the DNA is TGTGCCAGCAGCTTAGTAGCCCTGGTCGCAGGACATTGTAGGGTGAGGGGTAACACTGAAGCTTTCTTT.

This clone has a handful of counts. CDR3 sequence: CASSESVQAGGNTIYF. For the CDR3, the DNA is TGTGCCAGCAGTGAATCGGTCCAGGCCGGGGGAAACACCATATATTTT. This sequence joins TRBV2 and TRBJ1-3; no definite D call. The CDR3 spans 16 residues. CDR1 SNHLY and CDR2 FYNNEI come from the germline V gene. V lost 2 bases and J 4 bases, leaving 15 bases between the germline ends.

The chain recombines TRBV27 with TRBJ1-2, with unresolved D. The CDR3 consists of 14 residues. Trimming stripped 3 bases from V and 7 bases from J, with 15 bases between. The germline V gene encodes CDR1 MNHEY and CDR2 SMNVEV (reference sequence). CDR3 sequence: CASSLKGLGGGYTF. CDR3 DNA sequence: TGTGCCAGCAGTTTGAAGGGTCTAGGTGGTGGCTACACCTTC.

Remarks on this clone: Other DNA sequences in this sample translate to the same CDR3. The chain uses TRBV5-6 and TRBJ1-2; D unclear. This CDR3 comprises 11 residues. V lost 5 bases and J 4 bases, leaving 6 bases between the germline ends. Germline V CDR1 and CDR2: SGHDT, YYEEEE. Written as DNA, the CDR3 is TGTGCCAGCAGTCAGACCTATGGCTACACCTTC. Protein: CASSQTYGYTF.

The chain employs TRBV6-5 and TRBJ1-1; D perhaps matches TRBD1 (6 bases). This CDR3 region has 13 residues. Looked up from germline, CDR1 is MNHEY and CDR2 is SVGAGI. V lost 0 bases and J lost 8, with 10 bases in between. The CDR3 sequence: CASSYSGGQEAFF. The CDR3 nucleotides read TGTGCCAGCAGTTACTCGGGGGGACAAGAAGCTTTCTTT.

Comments on this clone: This CDR3 is also generated by other DNA sequences in the sample. The V call is TRBV5-1, the J call TRBJ2-5, with unresolved D. Trimming removed 0 bases at V and 0 bases at J, with 6 bases between. The CDR3 spans 14 residues. CDR1 SGHRS and CDR2 YFSETQ come from the germline V gene. The chain's CDR3 is CASSLGTYQETQYF. DNA of the CDR3: TGCGCCAGCAGCTTGGGCACGTACCAAGAGACCCAGTACTTC.

The chain recombines TRBV4-1 with TRBJ2-2, with 7 nucleotides matching TRBD1. Germline V CDR1 and CDR2: MGHRA, YSYEKL. The CDR3 has 14 residues. The V segment lost 5 bases and the J segment 4 bases; nucleotides outside the gene matches: 4. DNA for the CDR3: TGCGCCAGCAGCTCGGGACAGCTCACCGGGGAGCTGTTTTTT. It is translated as CASSSGQLTGELFF.

The chain joins TRBV30 to TRBJ2-7; 8 positions agree with TRBD2. V was clipped by 0 bases and J by 7 bases; unmatched bases: 5. CDR3 size: 13 residues. Germline loops: CDR1 GTSNPN, CDR2 SVGIG (reference sequence). CDR3 bases: TGTGCCTGGAGTGTAGCGGGAGCTGGGGAGCAGTACTTC. This gives the protein CAWSVAGAGEQYF.